What follows is one T cell receptor beta chain and its context. Its antigen is not yet known. Base qualities were left out, and no much larger clone turns up one base away. TCRbeta CDR3 regions were amplified from genomic DNA using the immunoSEQ Assay, a bias-controlled multiplex PCR. Per the source publication's procedure: The number of nucleated cells in each sample was estimated by amplification of reference gene primers within the assay. Sequence reads were collapsed and filtered to measure the absolute abundance of every unique TCRbeta CDR3 rearrangement. For each sample, productive Simpson clonality was calculated as the square root of Simpson's diversity index across productive rearrangements. The immuneACCESS repertoire file appears here via TCRdb, limited to in-frame rearrangements. These files lack a portion of the clones; in checked studies, under half of the deficit traces to unresolved V genes, and the cause of the others is not known. V and J calls and clone size are copied from that table; D and trimming were computed from the DNA. The sample table holds 150,000 or so clones, of which 80% to 90% were seen once. The top ten hold around an eighth of the sample.

This record belongs to a study of blood T cell repertoires in COVID-19 (TCRdb year 2020). Background on the whole study: Samples covering the acute and convalescent phases of COVID-19 were provided by collaborators in the United States, Italy and Spain. The prospective study material was composed of cDNA or gDNA derived from T cells, B-cell-depleted T cells, or PBMCs. Subjects who had been exposed to COVID-19, were actively infected with it, or had recovered from it provided the deeply sampled blood TCRbeta repertoires that made up the dataset. The repertoires were made available in a free public database intended to serve as a resource for research on the immune response to SARS-CoV-2. The samples were drawn from the first 160 participants of the ongoing ImmuneRACE study and from 1,254 subjects provided by 6 global collaborators. Nearly every sample came with metadata listing a de-identified subject ID, COVID-19 status, age in years and sex. HLA class I and class II types, where available, came from metadata supplied by the sample provider rather than from assay-based typing.

The study at large found these results: Clinical and demographic metadata were provided uncurated, with the amount varying by source and participant.

In Seattle, one collaborating source enrolled patients while the infection was active and tracked those patients longitudinally over the course of disease. Whole blood was collected in K2EDTA tubes by collaborating institutions according to the institutions' own protocols. For TCRbeta analysis, collaborators shipped samples as frozen whole blood, isolated PBMCs, or DNA extracted from either of those sample types. This receptor was taken from a man aged 18 to 35 with COVID-19, enrolled during active disease. Sequencing was performed on peripheral blood.

The DNA sequence is as follows: TGTGCCAGCAGCCTAAGCGGGAGCGCCTACAATGAGCAGTTCTTC. This yields the protein CASSLSGSAYNEQFF. This receptor chain uses TRBV27 and TRBJ2-1, with TRBD2 matching 8 junction bases. From cysteine to phenylalanine, the CDR3 is 15 amino acids long. Only the CDR3 DNA stays, 45 bases, in frame from base 1. Reading the germline V gene (reference sequence) gives CDR1 MNHEY and CDR2 SMNVEV. The V end gives up 6 bases and the J end 2 bases, leaving 6 bases in the junction not matched to a gene.